These T cell receptor beta chains were read from a single sample in a study of CD4 and CD8 cells across lung adenocarcinoma regions. TCRdb called the PCR reads again in MiXCR, with one record for every CDR3 protein. The sample has tens of thousands of distinct CDR3 sequences; approximately 49% are singletons. Sequenced input: CD8+ T cells from the center of a lung tumor. The receptor source for this set is a female donor with lung adenocarcinoma. The CD4 and CD8 labels of this study may be unreliable. Each CDR3 is given with its conserved first and last residue. D genes are given only for firm matches. Some rows mark clone size as missing; the rest say once, few, many or name a class of expanded clone.

>TRBJ2-1|16|TRBV6-5|few|TRBD2
CASSFRTSGRDNEQFF
TGTGCCAGCAGTTTCCGTACTAGCGGGAGGGACAATGAGCAGTTCTTC
>TRBJ2-5|14|TRBV10-1|medium-sized|.
CASSESGQAGEQYF
TGCGCCAGCAGTGAGTCAGGACAGGCGGGAGAGCAGTACTTC
>TRBJ1-2|16|TRBV6-5|many|TRBD1
CASSGQGDQGDYGYTF
TGTGCCAGCTCCGGGCAGGGGGACCAAGGGGACTATGGCTACACCTTC
>TRBJ2-5|14|TRBV10-1|.|.
CARSGGRDQETQYF
TGCGCGAGGAGTGGGGGCCGTGACCAAGAGACCCAGTACTTC
>TRBJ2-1|13|TRBV6-1|.|.
CASSPRWDSEQFF
TGTGCCAGCAGTCCCCGGTGGGACTCAGAGCAGTTCTTC
>TRBJ2-2|16|TRBV6-1|.|TRBD2
CASSPNTGGYTGTLYF
TGTGCCAGCAGTCCCAACACGGGAGGGTACACCGGTACGCTGTATTTT
>TRBJ2-2|14|TRBV10-2|many|TRBD1
CASWKGANGGELFF
TGCGCCAGCTGGAAGGGGGCAAACGGCGGGGAGCTGTTTTTT
>TRBJ2-4|16|TRBV25-1|.|.
CASRESGLWAKNIQYF
TGTGCCAGCCGCGAATCGGGGCTGTGGGCCAAAAACATTCAGTACTTC
>TRBJ1-4|15|TRBV27|few|.
CARPGLLTTNEKLFF
TGTGCCAGGCCGGGACTACTGACAACTAATGAAAAACTGTTTTTT
>TRBJ2-1|15|TRBV10-2|large|TRBD1
CASSPGTGGKNEQFF
TGCGCCAGCAGTCCCGGGACAGGGGGCAAAAATGAGCAGTTCTTC
>TRBJ1-6|13|TRBV20-1|.|.
CSARVSLNSPLHF
TGCAGTGCTAGAGTATCCCTCAATTCACCCCTCCACTTT
>TRBJ2-2|14|TRBV6-5|medium-sized|.
CASSYDSGTGELFF
TGTGCCAGCAGTTACGACAGCGGCACCGGGGAGCTGTTTTTT
>TRBJ2-5|16|TRBV27|.|.
CASREQGLSDQDTQYF
TGTGCCAGCAGAGAACAAGGGCTGTCTGACCAAGACACTCAGTACTTC
>TRBJ2-1|16|TRBV10-2|.|TRBD2
CASKSLGGANVNEQFF
TGCGCCAGCAAATCCCTCGGGGGGGCCAATGTGAATGAGCAGTTCTTC
>TRBJ2-5|15|TRBV6-2/TRBV6-3|.|.
CGAGVGGLDQETQYF
TGTGGCGCCGGGGTCGGGGGCCTTGACCAAGAGACCCAGTACTTC
>TRBJ1-4|16|TRBV27|.|.
CASSPEAGATNEKLFF
TGTGCCAGCAGTCCCGAAGCGGGGGCAACTAATGAAAAACTGTTTTTT
>TRBJ2-4|16|TRBV27|once|.
CASSVKGLWAKDTQYF
TGTGCCAGCAGTGTAAAGGGACTGTGGGCCAAAGATACTCAGTACTTC
>TRBJ1-6|16|TRBV6-1|few|.
CASSWAGDSYNSPLHF
TGTGCCAGCAGCTGGGCAGGGGACTCCTATAATTCACCCCTCCACTTT
>TRBJ2-7|14|TRBV6-1|.|.
CASRIRQAVYEQYF
TGTGCCAGCAGAATTCGACAGGCGGTCTACGAGCAGTACTTC
>TRBJ2-3|16|TRBV12-3/TRBV12-4|medium-sized|.
CASSPRSGSSTDTQYF
TGTGCCAGCAGTCCCCGAAGCGGATCTAGCACAGATACGCAGTATTTT
>TRBJ2-1|11|TRBV7-2|medium-sized|.
CASRSYNEQFF
TGTGCCAGCAGATCGTACAATGAGCAGTTCTTC
>TRBJ2-4|13|TRBV10-1|.|.
CARGEWATNTQYF
TGCGCCAGGGGGGAGTGGGCCACAAACACTCAGTATTTC
>TRBJ1-1|13|TRBV3-1|.|TRBD1
CASSLRQGGEAFF
TGTGCCAGCAGCCTTCGACAGGGAGGTGAAGCTTTCTTT
>TRBJ2-3|15|TRBV10-3|once|.
CALSRLAGSTDTQYF
TGTGCCCTGAGCCGACTGGCTGGGAGCACCGATACGCAGTATTTT
>TRBJ2-1|13|TRBV10-2|few|.
CASGEGEHNEQFF
TGCGCCAGCGGAGAGGGAGAACACAATGAGCAGTTCTTC